One TCR beta chain is described in this entry. Antigen specificity is unknown. TCRdb independently ran MiXCR on the reads; one entry per CDR3 protein. The sample includes about 62,000 distinct CDR3 sequences, 62% of them seen just once. From germline, CDR1 is WSHSY and CDR2 SAAADI. V was pared by 7 bases and J by 7 bases, with 6 bases of the junction left unmatched. The CDR3 loop spans 13 amino acids. These data come from a study of type 1 regulatory T cells. The clonotype comes from a human donor in good health. This rearrangement joins TRBV10-2 to TRBJ1-2; 10 bases line up with TRBD1. The sequencing sample was made of cultured non-Tr1 T cells, either the whole culture or a sorted T cell fraction (not recorded which). The CDR3 nucleotides are TGCGCCAGCACGGGACAGGGGAAAGTTGGCTACACCTTC. Translation gives CASTGQGKVGYTF.